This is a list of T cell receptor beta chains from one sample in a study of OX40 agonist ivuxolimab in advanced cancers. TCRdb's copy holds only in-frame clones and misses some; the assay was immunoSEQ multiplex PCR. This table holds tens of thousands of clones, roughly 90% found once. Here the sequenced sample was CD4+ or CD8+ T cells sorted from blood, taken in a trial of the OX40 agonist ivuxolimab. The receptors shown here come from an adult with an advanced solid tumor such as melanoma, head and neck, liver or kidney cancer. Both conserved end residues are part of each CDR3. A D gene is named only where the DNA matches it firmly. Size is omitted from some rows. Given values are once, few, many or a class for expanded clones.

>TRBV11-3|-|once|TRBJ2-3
TGTGCCAGCAGCTTAGGGACACCTGGGGATACGCAGTATTTT
CASSLGTPGDTQYF
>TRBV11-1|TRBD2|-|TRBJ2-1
TGTGCCAGCAGCCGGAGCGGGGGAGTCTACAATGAGCAGTTCTTC
CASSRSGGVYNEQFF
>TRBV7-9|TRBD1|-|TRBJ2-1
TGTGCCAGCACCCAAGGCACAGGACAGGGGGCCAACAATGAGCAGTTCTTC
CASTQGTGQGANNEQFF
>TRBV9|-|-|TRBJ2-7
TGTGCCAGCAGCGTAGGCCCCAGGGAAAACGAGCAGTACTTC
CASSVGPRENEQYF
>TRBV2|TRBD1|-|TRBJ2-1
TGTGCCAGCAGTGATCTCCGGGACAGGGGGGGTGAGCAGTTCTTC
CASSDLRDRGGEQFF
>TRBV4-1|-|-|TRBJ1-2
TGCGCCAGCAGCCGAGGCGGGGACACCCGCCTCTATGGCTACACCTTC
CASSRGGDTRLYGYTF
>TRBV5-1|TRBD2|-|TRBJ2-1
TGCGCCAGCAGCTTGGATAGCGGGGGATACAATGAGCAGTTCTTC
CASSLDSGGYNEQFF
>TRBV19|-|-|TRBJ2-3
TGTGCCAGTAGTATTAAGGCGGCGGTGGAATTTGTTACGCAGTATTTT
CASSIKAAVEFVTQYF
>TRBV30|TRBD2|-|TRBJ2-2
TGTGCCTGGAGTGAGACTAGCCCCGGGGAGCTGTTTTTT
CAWSETSPGELFF
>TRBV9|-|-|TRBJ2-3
TGTGCCAGCAGCGGGCGCGCGAGAGAGGTCGCAGATACGCAGTATTTT
CASSGRAREVADTQYF
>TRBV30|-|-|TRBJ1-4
TGTGCCTGCACTCTGACAGTAGATAATGAAAAACTGTTTTTT
CACTLTVDNEKLFF
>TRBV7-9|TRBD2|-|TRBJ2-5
TGTGCCAGCACCCCGCGGGGGGCGCAAGAGACCCAGTACTTC
CASTPRGAQETQYF
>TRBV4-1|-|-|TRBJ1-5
TGCGCCAGCAGCCAAGATTACAGGGAGAATCAGCCCCAGCATTTT
CASSQDYRENQPQHF
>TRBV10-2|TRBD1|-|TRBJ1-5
TGCGCCAGCAGTGGTCAACAGGGGCGAGGCGGCAATCAGCCCCAGCATTTT
CASSGQQGRGGNQPQHF
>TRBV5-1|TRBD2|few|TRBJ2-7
TGCGCCAGCAGCTTGGCCGGCGGGAGCTCCTACGAGCAGTACTTC
CASSLAGGSSYEQYF
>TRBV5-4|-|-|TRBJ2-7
TGTGCCAGCAGCAAAGGTGGCAGGGATAGCTCCTACGAGCAGTACTTC
CASSKGGRDSSYEQYF
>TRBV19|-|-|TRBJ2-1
TGTGCCAGTAGTAGCGGGTTCTACAATGAGCAGTTCTTC
CASSSGFYNEQFF
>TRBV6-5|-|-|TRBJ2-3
TGTGCCAGCAGCATTTCGGATACGCAGTATTTT
CASSISDTQYF
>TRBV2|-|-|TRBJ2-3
TGTGCCAGCACTAGGACCCAAATCACAGATACGCAGTATTTT
CASTRTQITDTQYF
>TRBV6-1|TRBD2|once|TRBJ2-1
TGTGCCAGCAGTTCCCACAGCGGGGGGGGTGAGCAGTTCTTC
CASSSHSGGGEQFF
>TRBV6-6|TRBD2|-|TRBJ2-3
TGTGCCAGCAGTTACTCAGGACTAGCGACAGATACGCAGTATTTT
CASSYSGLATDTQYF
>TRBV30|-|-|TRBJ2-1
TGTGCCTGCTCCCGAGGGGGTCCCTACAATGAGCAGTTCTTC
CACSRGGPYNEQFF
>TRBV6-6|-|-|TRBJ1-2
TGTGCCAGCAGTTACTCAGGGGATGGCTATGGCTACACCTTC
CASSYSGDGYGYTF
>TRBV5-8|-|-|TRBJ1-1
TGTGCCAGCAGCCACACTCGGAACACTGAAGCTTTCTTT
CASSHTRNTEAFF
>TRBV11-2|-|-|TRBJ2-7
TGTGCCAGCAGCCAGGCTGGGGGTGCGATCTACGAGCAGTACTTC
CASSQAGGAIYEQYF
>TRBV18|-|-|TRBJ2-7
TGTGCCAGCTCACCTCCAAACACCTACGAGCAGTACTTC
CASSPPNTYEQYF
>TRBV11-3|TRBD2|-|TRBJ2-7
TGTGCCAGTAGGGAGCGGGAGAACAACGAGCAGTACTTC
CASRERENNEQYF
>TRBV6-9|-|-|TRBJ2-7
TGTGCCAGCACGTTTTCAGACGAGCAGTACTTC
CASTFSDEQYF
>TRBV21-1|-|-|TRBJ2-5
TGTGCCAGCGAACGGTGGGAGCTTTACAAAGAGACCCAGTACTTC
CASERWELYKETQYF
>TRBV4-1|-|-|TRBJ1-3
TGCGCCAGCAGCCAAGTGCCTTGGGACTCTGGAAACACCATATATTTT
CASSQVPWDSGNTIYF
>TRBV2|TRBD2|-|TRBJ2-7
TGTGCCAGCAGTTTAGCGGGAGGGGCCTACGAGCAGTACTTC
CASSLAGGAYEQYF
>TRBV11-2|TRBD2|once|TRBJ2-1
TGTGCCAGCAGCTTAGATACTAGCGGTGAGCAGTTCTTC
CASSLDTSGEQFF
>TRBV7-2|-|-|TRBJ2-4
TGTGCCAGCAGCATGAGGGACGGCTTTGGGATTCAGTACTTC
CASSMRDGFGIQYF
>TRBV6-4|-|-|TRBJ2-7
TGTGCCAGCAGCGCAGTAGCGGGACAGTACGAGCAGTACTTC
CASSAVAGQYEQYF
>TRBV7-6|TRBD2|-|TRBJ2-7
TGTGCCAGCAGCCTGGGACTAGCGGGAGTAGCCTACGAGCAGTACTTC
CASSLGLAGVAYEQYF
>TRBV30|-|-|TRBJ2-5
TGTGCCTGGAGGGGGGACGCGGGCAAGCCCCAGTACTTC
CAWRGDAGKPQYF
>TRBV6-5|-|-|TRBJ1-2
TGTGCCAGCAGTTCCGCGGGACGGCGGCCATCGGGGGGCTACACCTTC
CASSSAGRRPSGGYTF
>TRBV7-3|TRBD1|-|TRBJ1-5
TGTGCCAGCAGCTGCTGGACAGGGTCTCCTTATAGCAATCAGCCCCAGCATTTT
CASSCWTGSPYSNQPQHF
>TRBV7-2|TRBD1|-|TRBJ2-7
TGTGCCAGCCGATCAAGGGTGACAGGGTCCTACGAGCAGTACTTC
CASRSRVTGSYEQYF
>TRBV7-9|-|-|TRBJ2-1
TGTGCCAGCAGCCTCGCGGGGTTCGCCTACAATGAGCAGTTCTTC
CASSLAGFAYNEQFF
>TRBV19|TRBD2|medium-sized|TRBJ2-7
TGTGCCAGTTGCTCTAGCGGGAGGGACGGCTCCTACGAGCAGTACTTC
CASCSSGRDGSYEQYF
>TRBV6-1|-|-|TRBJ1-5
TGTGCCATCAATCAGCCCCAGCATTTT
CAINQPQHF
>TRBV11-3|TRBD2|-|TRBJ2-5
TGTGCCAGCAGCCTAAGTGTACTAGCGGGAGAGACCCAGTACTTC
CASSLSVLAGETQYF
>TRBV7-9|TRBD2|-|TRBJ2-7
TGTGCCAGCAGCTTAGGGACTAGCGGGAGGTCGCTCGAGCAGTACTTC
CASSLGTSGRSLEQYF
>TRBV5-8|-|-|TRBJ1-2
TGTGCCAGCAGCCCATCTCAACAGGGAAGGTACACCTTC
CASSPSQQGRYTF
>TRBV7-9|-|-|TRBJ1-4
TGTGCCAGCAGCTTACGAATGGGAGGTGAAAAACTGTTTTTT
CASSLRMGGEKLFF
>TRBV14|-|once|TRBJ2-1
TGTGCCAGCAGCCCCCGCATTAGGACTAACAATGAGCAGTTCTTC
CASSPRIRTNNEQFF